The 25 T cell receptor beta chains given below trace back to one sample, sequenced in a study of cytomegalovirus exposure and HLA in healthy donors. PCR was performed using 60 Vbeta and 13 Jbeta primers. TCRdb keeps only in-frame clones here, not all; method: immunoSEQ multiplex PCR. In total, the table holds some 44,000 clones. The source material was PBMCs. The receptor source for this set is a woman younger than 45 in good health and CMV-seronegative.

This sequence joins TRBV20-1 and TRBJ2-7; maybe TRBD2 (5 bases). The CDR3 covers 11 residues. Trimming cost V 3 bases and J 6 bases, with 9 bases left between them. CDR1 and CDR2 from the germline V gene are DFQATT and SNEGSKA (reference sequence). The CDR3 nucleotides read TGCAGTGCTAGCCTAGCCGGCGAGCAGTACTTC. This translates into CSASLAGEQYF.

The rearrangement joins TRBV5-6 to TRBJ1-1, with unresolved D. This CDR3 spans 11 amino acids. With 3 bases removed from V and 5 bases from J, the gap between germline ends came to 5 bases. CDR1 is SGHDT, CDR2 YYEEEE, per germline. CDR3 nucleotides: TGTGCCAGCAGCTCCCGTACTGAAGCTTTCTTT. This encodes CASSSRTEAFF.

The rearrangement uses TRBV18 and TRBJ2-1, with 13 bases that match TRBD2. V trimming: 4 bases; J trimming: 10 bases; junction bases outside the gene matches: 4. Looked up from germline, CDR1 is KGHSH and CDR2 is LQKENI. CDR3 length: 14 amino acids. This CDR3 reads CASSRTSGGLEQFF. CDR3 coding DNA: TGTGCCAGCTCACGGACTAGCGGGGGATTAGAGCAGTTCTTC.

The rearrangement uses TRBV27 and TRBJ2-7, with TRBD2 matching over 10 bases. Trimming at V came to 4 bases and at J to 3 bases, leaving 6 bases not matched to a gene. The CDR3 runs to 15 residues. Germline V gene data show CDR1 as MNHEY and CDR2 as SMNVEV (reference sequence). The CDR3 loop reads CASSSPLAGVYEQYF. In nucleotides, the CDR3 is TGTGCCAGCAGTTCCCCCCTAGCGGGAGTCTACGAGCAGTACTTC.

The chain couples TRBV30 to TRBJ2-7, with TRBD2 matching 12 bases. This CDR3 has 16 residues. V was pared by 0 bases and J by 4 bases, with 7 bases of the junction left unmatched. The germline V gene has CDR1 GTSNPN and CDR2 SVGIG (reference sequence). This CDR3 reads CAWSVRGLAGSYEQYF. DNA for the CDR3: TGTGCCTGGAGTGTACGTGGACTAGCGGGATCTTACGAGCAGTACTTC.

The rearrangement joins TRBV10-3 to TRBJ2-7, with TRBD2 as a possible D gene (5 bases). The CDR3 contains 11 residues. V gave up 10 bases and J gave up 6 bases, with 13 bases separating them. The germline V gene has CDR1 ENHRY and CDR2 SYGVKD. The CDR3 spells CASTNEGEQYF. In nucleotides, the CDR3 is TGTGCCAGCACCAACGAGGGCGAGCAGTACTTC.

The V call is TRBV30, the J call TRBJ1-5, with a possible D match to TRBD1 (5 bases). V gave up 4 bases and J gave up 1 base, with 14 bases separating them. The CDR3 is 15 amino acids. CDR1 is GTSNPN, CDR2 SVGIG, per germline (reference sequence). CDR3: CAWNTDRLSNQPQHF. In DNA form, the CDR3 reads TGTGCCTGGAACACCGACAGACTGAGCAATCAGCCCCAGCATTTT.

This chain links TRBV7-2 with TRBJ2-7; D is undetermined. Germline loops: CDR1 SGHTA, CDR2 FQGNSA. V gave up 0 bases and J gave up 4 bases, with 7 bases separating them. CDR3 length equals 13 residues. This CDR3 reads CASSLAIQYEQYF. The CDR3 nucleotides are TGTGCCAGCAGCTTAGCAATCCAATACGAGCAGTACTTC.

The chain combines TRBV4-2 with TRBJ2-7; 11 bases are shared with TRBD1. CDR1 LGHNA and CDR2 YNFKEQ come from the germline V gene. The CDR3 has 19 amino acids. The ends lost 1 base at V and 2 bases at J; junction bases unmatched: 13. In DNA form, the CDR3 reads TGTGCCAGCAGCCAAGCGACCGGGACAGGGGGTGTTGTAGCCTACGAGCAGTACTTC. It yields the protein CASSQATGTGGVVAYEQYF.

The rearrangement joins TRBV6-5 to TRBJ1-2; D ambiguous. The CDR3 extends over 14 amino acids. Germline V gives CDR1 MNHEY, CDR2 SVGAGI. V lost 10 bases and J lost 5, with 20 bases in between. The CDR3 sequence: CATTPGRARYGYTF. The DNA of the CDR3 is TGTGCCACCACCCCGGGGAGGGCGAGGTATGGCTACACCTTC.

The J gene is TRBJ1-4, the V gene TRBV9; D perhaps matches TRBD1 (6 bases). The CDR3 totals 18 residues. Trimming took off 4 bases at V and 5 bases at J, with 24 bases between the two ends. In germline, CDR1 is SGDLS, CDR2 YYNGEE. The CDR3, as DNA: TGTGCCAGCAGCCCCCGAGGAGGGGGAGGGAGCTTCAATGAAAAACTGTTTTTT. Protein: CASSPRGGGGSFNEKLFF.

The gene calls are TRBV5-4 and TRBJ2-6; 9 bases map to TRBD1. Germline CDR1 reads SGHNT; CDR2 reads YYREEE (reference sequence). The CDR3 runs 16 residues. V dropped 6 bases and J dropped 4; count of bases not matched to a gene: 8. CDR3 sequence reads: CASTQQGAQGANVLTF. CDR3 bases: TGTGCCAGCACACAACAGGGGGCGCAGGGGGCCAACGTCCTGACTTTC.

The chain links TRBV9 to TRBJ1-3, with D maybe TRBD1 (5 bases). This CDR3 spans 15 amino acids. Germline V gene sequence: CDR1 SGDLS, CDR2 YYNGEE. V shed 4 bases and J shed 4 bases, with 15 bases lying between them. CDR3 nucleotide sequence: TGTGCCAGCAGCCACAGGACCGGTGAAGGAAACACCATATATTTT. It yields the protein CASSHRTGEGNTIYF.

The rearrangement uses TRBV7-9 and TRBJ2-2, with 8 nucleotides matching TRBD1. The CDR3 consists of 13 residues. CDR1 and CDR2 (germline): SEHNR, FQNEAQ (reference sequence). Trimming removed 5 bases from V and 6 bases from J; junction bases left unmatched: 2. This CDR3 reads CASSRTGPGELFF. The CDR3 DNA is TGTGCCAGCAGCAGGACAGGGCCCGGGGAGCTGTTTTTT.

The chain has TRBV4-2 and TRBJ2-7, with 7 nucleotides matching TRBD2. The CDR3 contains 16 residues. The junction had 7 bases not matched to a gene; V was cut back by 0 bases and J by 2 bases. Germline V gene lookup returns CDR1 LGHNA and CDR2 YNFKEQ. The CDR3 nucleotides read TGTGCCAGCAGCCAAGAGGAGGCGGGAGTCGCCTACGAGCAGTACTTC. It encodes CASSQEEAGVAYEQYF.

The genes are TRBV6-1 and TRBJ1-5, with TRBD1 matching 12 bases. Germline CDR1 is MNHNS and CDR2 is SASEGT. Trimming removed 2 bases from V and 2 bases from J; junction bases left unmatched: 4. The CDR3 runs 17 residues. CDR3 coding DNA: TGTGCCAGCAGTGAAAGGGGGACAGGGGGCGGCAATCAGCCCCAGCATTTT. Residues: CASSERGTGGGNQPQHF.

The CDR3 sequence: CASSAPDWEGTQYF. The CDR3 DNA follows: TGTGCCAGCAGCGCCCCAGACTGGGAGGGGACCCAGTACTTC. This sequence joins TRBV9 and TRBJ2-5; 7 nucleotides align to TRBD2. The length of the CDR3 is 14 residues. V gave up 3 bases and J gave up 7 bases; unmatched junction bases: 9. The V gene's germline CDR1 is SGDLS and CDR2 YYNGEE.

The J gene is TRBJ2-7, the V gene TRBV9; tentative D call: TRBD2 (5 bases). The CDR3 is 15 residues long. The V end lost 0 bases, the J end lost 0 bases, and 10 bases lay between the germline ends. Per germline, CDR1 SGDLS and CDR2 YYNGEE. Here the CDR3 reads CASSVGGVSSYEQYF. CDR3 nucleotide sequence: TGTGCCAGCAGCGTAGGGGGAGTCTCCTCCTACGAGCAGTACTTC.

The chain carries TRBV27 and TRBJ1-2; the D gene is possibly TRBD1 (5 bases). The germline CDR1 and CDR2 sequences are MNHEY and SMNVEV (reference sequence). Trimming took off 0 bases at V and 7 bases at J, with 12 bases between the two ends. The CDR3 has 14 residues. CDR3 bases: TGTGCCAGCAGTTTATCCTGGGGCACGGGTGGCTACACCTTC. Protein: CASSLSWGTGGYTF.

The chain recombines TRBV7-9 with TRBJ2-5, with 8 nucleotides matching TRBD1. V dropped 0 bases and J dropped 4; count of bases not matched to a gene: 4. The CDR3 runs 15 residues. CDR1 and CDR2 from the germline V gene are SEHNR and FQNEAQ (reference sequence). CDR3 residues: CASSLAQGARETQYF. The CDR3 nucleotides are TGTGCCAGCAGCTTAGCGCAGGGGGCGAGAGAGACCCAGTACTTC.

The rearrangement joins TRBV6-1 to TRBJ1-5; D may be TRBD1 (5 bases). Germline V gene data show CDR1 as MNHNS and CDR2 as SASEGT. V lost 1 base, J lost 5 bases, and 9 bases lay in between. This CDR3 comprises 14 residues. For the CDR3, the DNA is TGTGCCAGCAGTGAAGGGGGCGGATATCAGCCCCAGCATTTT. This gives the protein CASSEGGGYQPQHF.

This chain uses TRBV30 with TRBJ1-1; weak D call: TRBD1 (5 bases). Germline CDR1 GTSNPN, CDR2 SVGIG (reference sequence). This CDR3 has 14 amino acids. Trimming took off 0 bases at V and 0 bases at J, with 8 bases between the two ends. The CDR3 is CAWSVGQLNTEAFF. The CDR3 nucleotides read TGTGCCTGGAGTGTTGGACAACTGAACACTGAAGCTTTCTTT.

In DNA form, the CDR3 reads TGTGCCAGCAGTGAACACGGGAACACAGATACGCAGTATTTT. Translated: CASSEHGNTDTQYF. The chain uses TRBV6-1 and TRBJ2-3; possibly TRBD2 for D (5 bases). Germline V gene sequence: CDR1 MNHNS, CDR2 SASEGT. Trimming pared 2 bases from V and 2 bases from J, leaving 8 bases between. The CDR3 spans 14 residues.

The V gene is TRBV30, the J gene TRBJ2-2; D unclear. CDR1 and CDR2 (germline): GTSNPN, SVGIG (reference sequence). The V and J ends lost 1 base and 7 bases respectively, with 10 bases between them. The CDR3 is 13 residues long. The CDR3 DNA is TGTGCCTGGAGTGGAGATTTTGGCGGGGAGCTGTTTTTT. Protein product: CAWSGDFGGELFF.

This sequence joins TRBV5-1 and TRBJ2-7; 13 nucleotides match TRBD2. From germline, CDR1 is SGHRS and CDR2 YFSETQ. CDR3 length: 16 amino acids. V shed 5 bases, J shed 4 bases, and the junction held 9 bases outside the gene matches. CDR3 DNA: TGCGCCAGCAGTTGGGGACTAGCGGGGCCAGCATACGAGCAGTACTTC. Encoded protein: CASSWGLAGPAYEQYF.